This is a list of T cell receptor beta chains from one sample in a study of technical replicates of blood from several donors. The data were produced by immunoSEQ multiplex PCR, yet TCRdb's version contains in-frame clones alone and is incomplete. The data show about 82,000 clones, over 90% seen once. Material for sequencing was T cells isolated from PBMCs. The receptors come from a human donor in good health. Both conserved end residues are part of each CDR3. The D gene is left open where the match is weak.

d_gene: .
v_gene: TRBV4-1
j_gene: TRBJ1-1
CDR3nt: TGCGCCAGCAGCCTCCCGGGAGGTGAAGCTTTCTTT
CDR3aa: CASSLPGGEAFF

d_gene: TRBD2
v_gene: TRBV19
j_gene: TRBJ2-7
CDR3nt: TGTGCCAGTAGTAGCGGGAGGGCGTACGAGCAGTACTTC
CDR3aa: CASSSGRAYEQYF

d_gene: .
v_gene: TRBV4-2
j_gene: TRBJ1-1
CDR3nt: TGTGCCAGCAGTAACGAGGTGGTGAACACTGAAGCTTTCTTT
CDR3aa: CASSNEVVNTEAFF

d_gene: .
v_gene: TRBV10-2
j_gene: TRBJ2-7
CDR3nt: TGCGCCAGCAGACCCACAGGGCCCTACGAGCAGTACTTC
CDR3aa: CASRPTGPYEQYF

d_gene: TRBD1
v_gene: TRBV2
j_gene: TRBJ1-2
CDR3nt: TGTGCCAGCAGTGAAGGGACAGGGGGCGAAATTATCTATGGCTACACCTTC
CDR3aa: CASSEGTGGEIIYGYTF

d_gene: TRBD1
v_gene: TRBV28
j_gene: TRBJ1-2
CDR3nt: TGTGTCAGCAGTTCCCCGGGACAGGGGCCCTTCTATGGCTACACCTTC
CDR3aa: CVSSSPGQGPFYGYTF

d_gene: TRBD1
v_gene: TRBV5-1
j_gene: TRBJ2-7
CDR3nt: TGCGCCAGCAGCTGGAAAACCGGACAGGGGAGCTCCTACGAGCAGTACTTC
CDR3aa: CASSWKTGQGSSYEQYF

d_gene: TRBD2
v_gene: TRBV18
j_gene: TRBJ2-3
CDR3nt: TGTGCCAGCTCACAGTTTCCCCAATATGTCGCGGGAGGGGCAGATACGCAGTATTTT
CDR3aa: CASSQFPQYVAGGADTQYF

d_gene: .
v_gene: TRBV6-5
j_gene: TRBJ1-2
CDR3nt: TGTGCCAGCTCAACACAGGACGGCTACACCTTC
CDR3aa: CASSTQDGYTF

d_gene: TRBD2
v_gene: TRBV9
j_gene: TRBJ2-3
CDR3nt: TGTGCCAGCAGCGGAAGAGCGGGGGCCACAGATACGCAGTATTTT
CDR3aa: CASSGRAGATDTQYF